This TCR beta chain comes out of a study of shared clonotypes between healthy human individuals. Study at large: Donors consisted of a couple of women and a few men between 18 and 49.

Profiling relied on immunoSEQ multiplex PCR, and the TCRdb table lists in-frame clones only, not all of them. The repertoire has hundreds of thousands of clones, around two thirds of them found once; the top ten carry approximately 1.7%. Whole-study findings and limits: The study found lower generation probabilities in non-shared clonotypes than in those shared by all four donors. Estimated richness values were generally larger in naive subsets than in memory subsets.

Turning to this clone: The antigen is not known. Additional DNA sequences in this sample encode the identical CDR3.

The study enrolled healthy HIV-negative adults without recent acute infections or vaccinations as donors. The receptor's source is a woman in her twenties or thirties in good health. Sequenced material: memory CD4+ T cells sorted from blood. Subset: CD45RA-negative fraction.

The CDR3 bases are TGTGCCAGTAGTCAGACAGGGGAGTACGAGCAGTACTTC. Amino acids: CASSQTGEYEQYF. The J gene is TRBJ2-7, the V gene TRBV19, with 8 bases aligning to TRBD1. CDR1 and CDR2 from the germline V gene are LNHDA and SQIVND (reference sequence). The junction had 4 bases not matched to a gene; V was cut back by 5 bases and J by 4 bases. The CDR3 runs to 13 residues. Together with reference TRBV19 and TRBJ2-7, the CDR3 gives the full variable domain: DGGITQSPKYLFRKEGQNVTLSCEQNLNHDAMYWYRQDPGQGLRLIYYSQIVNDFQKGDIAEGYSVSREKKESFPLTVTSAQKNPTAFYLCASSQTGEYEQYFGPGTRLTVT.